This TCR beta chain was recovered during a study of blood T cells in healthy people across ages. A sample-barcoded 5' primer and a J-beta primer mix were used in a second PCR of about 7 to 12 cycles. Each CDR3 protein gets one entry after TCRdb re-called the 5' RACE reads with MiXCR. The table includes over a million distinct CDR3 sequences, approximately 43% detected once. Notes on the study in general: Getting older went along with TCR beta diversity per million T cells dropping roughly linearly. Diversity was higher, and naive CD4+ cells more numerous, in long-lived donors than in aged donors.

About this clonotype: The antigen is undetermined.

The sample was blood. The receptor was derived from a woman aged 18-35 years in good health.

The CDR3 is CASSLVGFFSVPKNIQYF. The CDR3 DNA follows: TGTGCCAGCAGCTTAGTAGGGTTTTTTAGCGTTCCCAAAAACATTCAGTACTTC. The chain couples TRBV7-8 to TRBJ2-4; the D gene is possibly TRBD2 (5 bases). CDR3 length: 18 amino acids. Trimming took 1 base from V and 2 from J, leaving 18 bases between them. Germline-derived CDR1 and CDR2 are SGHVS and FQNEAQ.